The rows below give T cell receptor beta chains drawn from one sample of a study of CD8 T cells in ankylosing spondylitis. TCRdb re-derived calls from the 5' RACE reads in MiXCR, one entry per CDR3 protein. The profile shows around 210,000 distinct CDR3 sequences, roughly 8.2% of them singletons. What was sequenced was blood, either unsorted or a sorted T cell fraction (not recorded which). The receptors were sampled from a female donor with ankylosing spondylitis or in good health (not recorded which). Both conserved end residues are part of each CDR3. A D gene is named only where the DNA matches it firmly. Size is stated for part of the rows, as once, few or many counts, or as a class when the clone is expanded.

>-|TRBV12-3/TRBV12-4|TRBJ2-7|few
TGTGCCAGCAGTACAAATCCTAGCGACCCCGGAGAGCAGTACTTC
CASSTNPSDPGEQYF
>-|TRBV5-6|TRBJ1-5|many
TGTGCCAGCAGCTTGGCAGGGGATGAGCCCCAGCATTTT
CASSLAGDEPQHF
>TRBD2|TRBV29-1|TRBJ2-1|many
TGCAGCGCCGGGACTAGTGGGTACGAGCAGTTCTTC
CSAGTSGYEQFF
>TRBD1|TRBV6-2/TRBV6-3|TRBJ2-6|many
TGTGCCAGCAGTTACCCGAAAGGGACAGGGGGCGCCTCTGGGGCCAACGTCCTGACTTTC
CASSYPKGTGGASGANVLTF
>TRBD2|TRBV24-1|TRBJ2-1|many
TGTGCCACCAGTGCCGACCTAGCGGGAGGACGCAATGAGCAGTTCTTC
CATSADLAGGRNEQFF
>TRBD2|TRBV7-2|TRBJ2-3|few
TGTGCCAGCAGCTTAGCTAGCGGGAGGCCCACAGATACGCAGTATTTT
CASSLASGRPTDTQYF
>-|TRBV7-9|TRBJ1-2|many
TGTGCCAGCAGCTTAGCGGACAAGACAGATAGAGATGGCTACACCTTC
CASSLADKTDRDGYTF
>-|TRBV7-2|TRBJ2-7|many
TGTGCCAGCAGCTCCTCGTCGGGACAAATCTACGAGCAGTACTTC
CASSSSSGQIYEQYF
>-|TRBV6-6|TRBJ1-6|many
TGTGCCAGCAGTTACTCGATGGGGGGTTCACCCCTCCACTTT
CASSYSMGGSPLHF
>TRBD1|TRBV2|TRBJ1-5|-
TGTGCCAGCAGTGTGAGGGGACAGGGCAATCAGTCCCAGCATTTT
CASSVRGQGNQSQHF
>-|TRBV10-3|TRBJ2-7|many
TGTGCCATCAGTGACGGTTCCTACGAGCAGTACTTC
CAISDGSYEQYF